This T cell receptor (beta chain) appears in the sequencing data of a study of regulatory T cells in long-lasting Graves disease. General study results and limits: TCR diversity was lower in persistent Graves' patients than in newly diagnosed ones.

Time point defined: persistent/refractory GD, antithyroid drugs over 5 years with positive TRAb. RNA extracted from PBMCs served as the sequencing template. Arm-PCR with iRepertoire HTBI primers amplified the CDR3 regions for these TCR beta libraries. In TCRdb, the multiplex PCR reads were re-called with MiXCR into one record per CDR3 protein. The table has 300,000 to 350,000 distinct CDR3 sequences, about 20% seen once. A note on this clonotype: Its matching antigen is unknown.

In germline, CDR1 is MGHRA, CDR2 YSYEKL. The CDR3 loop spans 17 amino acids. V lost 1 base to trimming and J lost 1 base, with 16 bases between them. This specimen consisted of peripheral blood mononuclear cells (PBMCs), obtained when the disease was refractory, from a patient treated with antithyroid drugs. V is TRBV4-1 and J is TRBJ1-2, with a tentative D call TRBD1 (6 bases). This clonotype was obtained from a female donor with Graves disease. The CDR3 loop reads CASSQGTAWGFNYGYTF. The CDR3 DNA reads as TGCGCCAGCAGCCAAGGGACAGCGTGGGGCTTTAACTATGGCTACACCTTC.